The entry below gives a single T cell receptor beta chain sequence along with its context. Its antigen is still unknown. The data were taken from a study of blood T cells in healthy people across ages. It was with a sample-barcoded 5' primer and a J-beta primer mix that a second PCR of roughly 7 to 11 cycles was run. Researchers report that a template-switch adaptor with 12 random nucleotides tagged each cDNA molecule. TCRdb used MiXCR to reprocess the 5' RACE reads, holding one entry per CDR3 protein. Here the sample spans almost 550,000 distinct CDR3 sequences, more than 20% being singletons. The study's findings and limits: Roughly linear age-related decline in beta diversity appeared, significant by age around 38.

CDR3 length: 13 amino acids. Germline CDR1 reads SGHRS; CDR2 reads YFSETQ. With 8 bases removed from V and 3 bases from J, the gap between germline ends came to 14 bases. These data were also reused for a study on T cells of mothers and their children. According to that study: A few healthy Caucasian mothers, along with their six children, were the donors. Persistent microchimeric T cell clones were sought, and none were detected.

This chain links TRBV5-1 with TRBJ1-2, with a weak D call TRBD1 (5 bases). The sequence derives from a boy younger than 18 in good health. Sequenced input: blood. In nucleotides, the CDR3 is TGCGCCAGTACCACCGGGACGGACTATGGCTACACCTTC. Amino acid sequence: CASTTGTDYGYTF.